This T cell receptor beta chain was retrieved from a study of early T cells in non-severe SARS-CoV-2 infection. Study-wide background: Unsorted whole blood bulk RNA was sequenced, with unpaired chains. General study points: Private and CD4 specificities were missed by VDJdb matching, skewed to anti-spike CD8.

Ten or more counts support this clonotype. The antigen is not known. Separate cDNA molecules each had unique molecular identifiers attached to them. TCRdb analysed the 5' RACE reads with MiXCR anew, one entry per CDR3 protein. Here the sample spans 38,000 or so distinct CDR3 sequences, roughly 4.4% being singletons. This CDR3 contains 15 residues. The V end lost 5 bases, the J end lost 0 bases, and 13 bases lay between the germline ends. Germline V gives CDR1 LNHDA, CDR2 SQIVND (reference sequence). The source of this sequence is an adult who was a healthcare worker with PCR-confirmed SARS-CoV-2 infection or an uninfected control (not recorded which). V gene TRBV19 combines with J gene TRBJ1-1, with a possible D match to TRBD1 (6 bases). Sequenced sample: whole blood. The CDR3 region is CASSLTGQMNTEAFF. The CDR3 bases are TGTGCCAGTAGTCTCACCGGACAGATGAACACTGAAGCTTTCTTT.